This T cell receptor (beta chain) was sequenced during a study of shared clonotypes between healthy human individuals. The CDR3 has 17 amino acids. Germline trimming cut 0 bases from V and 3 bases from J; bases unmatched to any gene: 11. Germline V lookup: CDR1 SGHDN, CDR2 FVKESK. Naive CD8 populations comprised CD45RO-negative cells positively selected for CCR7, excluding terminally differentiated effector memory CD45RA+ cells. Genomic DNA belonging to each subset was distributed in equal measure over several immunoSEQ plates. Authors' processing steps: Because ImmunoSEQ provided only junction sequences with no quality scores, the filtering differed. This table comes from immunoSEQ multiplex PCR, and its TCRdb copy is limited to in-frame clones, with some not included. V, J and clone size are those of that table, while D and trimming were read from the DNA. The sample yields around 550,000 clones, roughly 96% seen once.

The origin of this receptor is a woman in her 30s in good health. This rearrangement joins TRBV14 to TRBJ2-7; TRBD2 matches 7 bases. Sequenced sample: naive CD8+ T cells sorted from blood. CDR3: CASSQEGRLAANYEQYF. The CDR3, as DNA: TGTGCCAGCAGCCAAGAGGGTCGGCTAGCGGCAAACTACGAGCAGTACTTC.